The 32 T cell receptor beta chains below come from one sample, sequenced in a study of a mutant IDH1 vaccine in newly diagnosed glioma. TCRdb keeps only in-frame clones here, not all; method: immunoSEQ multiplex PCR. The sample includes 30,000 to 40,000 clones, about four fifths of them seen just once. These receptors lack a known antigen. Documented time point: week 35, safety follow-up. Topical imiquimod was applied with each vaccine dose, which held 300 ug of mutant IDH1 20-mer peptide. Specimen: PBMCs, collected from a glioma patient whose treatment included an IDH1 peptide vaccine. Receptors were obtained from a woman aged 18-29 years with glioma.

This chain connects TRBV10-3 to TRBJ1-3; TRBD1 matches 7 bases. The CDR3 sequence is 21 residues long. V was clipped by 4 bases and J by 0 bases; unmatched bases: 21. Germline V gene sequence: CDR1 ENHRY, CDR2 SYGVKD. Here the CDR3 DNA reads TGTGCCATCAGTGTCCCCGGGACAGAGAAGAGATCTTCTCGCTCTGGAAACACCATATATTTT. This translates into CAISVPGTEKRSSRSGNTIYF.

In DNA, the CDR3 is TGTGCCTGGAGTGTACCCCCGGGAGGCTACACCTTC. Residues: CAWSVPPGGYTF. The chain is built from TRBV30 and TRBJ1-2, with no clear D. The CDR3 runs 12 residues. Trimming removed 0 bases at V and 8 bases at J, with 10 bases between. The germline gives CDR1 GTSNPN, CDR2 SVGIG (reference sequence).

The chain has TRBV4-1 and TRBJ2-3, with TRBD1 matching 7 bases. This CDR3 contains 16 residues. The V segment lost 4 bases and the J segment 6 bases; nucleotides outside the gene matches: 13. Germline CDR1 and CDR2: MGHRA and YSYEKL. The CDR3: CASSLLTGRLMDTQYF. DNA for the CDR3: TGCGCCAGCAGCCTCCTGACAGGGCGCTTAATGGATACGCAGTATTTT.

The chain combines TRBV27 with TRBJ2-1, with D possibly being TRBD2 (6 bases). V was trimmed by 6 bases and J by 4 bases, leaving 10 bases between them. The CDR3 covers 13 residues. Germline V CDR1 and CDR2: MNHEY, SMNVEV (reference sequence). The CDR3 DNA sequence: TGTGCCAGCAGGATGAGCGGGTACAATGAGCAGTTCTTC. Residues: CASRMSGYNEQFF.

J is TRBJ2-7 and V is TRBV7-2; TRBD2 aligns across 7 bases. The V and J ends lost 5 bases and 2 bases, in that order; junction bases with no gene match: 6. The CDR3 loop spans 14 amino acids. Germline loops: CDR1 SGHTA, CDR2 FQGNSA. For the CDR3, the DNA is TGTGCCAGCAGCACAACCGGGACTACCTACGAGCAGTACTTC. It codes for CASSTTGTTYEQYF.

This rearrangement joins TRBV5-6 to TRBJ2-1; 7 nucleotides agree with TRBD1. V was pared by 0 bases and J by 6 bases, with 6 bases of the junction left unmatched. There are 15 residues in the CDR3. Per the germline V gene, CDR1 is SGHDT and CDR2 is YYEEEE. The CDR3 nucleotides read TGTGCCAGCAGCTTGGGAGGGGGCTCTGGCAATGAGCAGTTCTTC. It encodes CASSLGGGSGNEQFF.

In this sample, this clone is medium-sized. The chain combines TRBV2 with TRBJ2-2; 9 bases are shared with TRBD1. The CDR3 contains 14 residues. V lost 7 bases and J lost 5; bases outside the gene matches: 5. In germline, CDR1 is SNHLY, CDR2 FYNNEI. For the CDR3, the DNA is TGTGCCAGCACGGGACAGGGATTAACCGGGGAGCTGTTTTTT. The encoded protein is CASTGQGLTGELFF.

The V gene is TRBV29-1, the J gene TRBJ2-1; D possibly corresponds to TRBD1 (5 bases). CDR3 size: 15 residues. Trimming removed 2 bases at V and 1 base at J, with 12 bases between. Germline CDR1 and CDR2: SQVTM and ANQGSEA. CDR3 protein: CSVELRDASYNEQFF. CDR3 DNA: TGCAGCGTTGAACTCAGGGATGCATCCTACAATGAGCAGTTCTTC.

This chain uses TRBV4-3 with TRBJ2-7; 9 bases match TRBD2. CDR3 length: 17 amino acids. CDR1 is LGHNA and CDR2 is YSLEER in the germline V gene. The J segment lost 2 bases and the V segment lost 0 bases, leaving 8 bases of the junction unmatched. CDR3 nucleotides: TGCGCCAGCAGCCAAGAACTTCGCGGGAGGGCCCCCTACGAGCAGTACTTC. It specifies CASSQELRGRAPYEQYF.

The genes are TRBV18 and TRBJ2-3; TRBD1 or TRBD2 may be the D gene (6 bases each). Germline V CDR1 and CDR2: KGHSH, LQKENI. Trimming stripped 3 bases from V and 1 base from J, with 20 bases between. The CDR3 runs to 18 residues. This CDR3 reads CASSPSQQGGMGTDTQYF. Here the CDR3 DNA reads TGTGCCAGCTCACCCTCCCAACAGGGCGGGATGGGCACAGATACGCAGTATTTT.

This chain uses TRBV9 with TRBJ2-7, with D possibly TRBD1 on 5 matching bases. Germline lookup yields CDR1 SGDLS and CDR2 YYNGEE. Between the trimmed V and J ends, which lost 1 base and 2 bases, there was a span of 16 bases. The CDR3 loop spans 16 amino acids. The CDR3 reads CASSVSPTGATYEQYF. For the CDR3, the DNA is TGTGCCAGCAGCGTATCCCCCACAGGCGCTACCTACGAGCAGTACTTC.

The rearrangement joins TRBV7-9 to TRBJ1-1; D is ambiguous. Germline assignment: CDR1 SEHNR and CDR2 FQNEAQ (reference sequence). The CDR3 loop spans 16 amino acids. Trimming cost V 5 bases and J 0 bases, with 16 bases left between them. The CDR3 nucleotides read TGTGCCAGCAGCCCAAACCGGAGGATCTTGAACACTGAAGCTTTCTTT. It codes for CASSPNRRILNTEAFF.

The chain has TRBV5-1 and TRBJ2-5, with a weak D call TRBD2 (6 bases). CDR3 length equals 16 residues. Germline values: CDR1 SGHRS, CDR2 YFSETQ. V was cut by 0 bases and J by 3 bases, with 15 bases left in between. The CDR3, as DNA: TGCGCCAGCAGCTTGGCCGGTGCGGGACGGGAAGAGACCCAGTACTTC. Its translation: CASSLAGAGREETQYF.

This clone was found once. J is TRBJ2-1 and V is TRBV5-4; D is perhaps TRBD2 (6 bases). CDR1 and CDR2 (germline): SGHNT, YYREEE (reference sequence). The V and J ends lost 0 bases and 4 bases respectively, with 11 bases between them. The CDR3 is made up of 15 amino acids. In nucleotides, the CDR3 is TGTGCCAGCAGCTTGGGGGGCGGGGTTTACAATGAGCAGTTCTTC. This gives the protein CASSLGGGVYNEQFF.

This clone turned up a few times. V and J are TRBV4-2 and TRBJ1-1; D is unclear. V shed 7 bases and J shed 2 bases, with 5 bases lying between them. Germline V gene data show CDR1 as LGHNA and CDR2 as YNFKEQ. CDR3 length equals 11 residues. CDR3 amino acids: CASTYNTEAFF. CDR3 sequence (DNA): TGTGCCAGCACCTATAACACTGAAGCTTTCTTT.

The chain couples TRBV2 to TRBJ1-5; the D is unclear. Trimming shortened V by 3 bases and J by 8 bases, and 8 bases separated the two germline ends. Germline assignment: CDR1 SNHLY and CDR2 FYNNEI. The CDR3 covers 12 residues. CDR3 residues: CASSDPDEPQHF. In DNA, the CDR3 is TGTGCCAGCAGTGACCCCGATGAGCCCCAGCATTTT. The complete variable domain, with remaining parts taken from reference TRBV2 and TRBJ1-5, reads EPEVTQTPSHQVTQMGQEVILRCVPISNHLYFYWYRQILGQKVEFLVSFYNNEISEKSEIFDDQFSVERPDGSNFTLKIRSTKLEDSAMYFCASSDPDEPQHFGDGTRLSIL.

The V gene is TRBV5-1, the J gene TRBJ2-1, with 7 bases that match TRBD1. CDR1 and CDR2 (germline): SGHRS, YFSETQ. The CDR3 consists of 15 residues. J was trimmed by 4 bases and V by 4 bases; bases with no gene match: 8. DNA for the CDR3: TGCGCCAGCAGCCTTTCCGGGACAGCTTACAATGAGCAGTTCTTC. It is translated as CASSLSGTAYNEQFF.

This chain connects TRBV11-3 to TRBJ2-3; tentatively, D is TRBD2 (6 bases). V was cut by 4 bases and J by 2 bases, with 10 bases left in between. The CDR3 spans 14 residues. Per the germline V gene, CDR1 is SGHNT and CDR2 is YENEEA. CDR3 nucleotides: TGTGCCAGCAGCTCGGGGAGGTTCACAGATACGCAGTATTTT. Protein sequence: CASSSGRFTDTQYF.

This clone was counted once. J is TRBJ1-1 and V is TRBV6-5; a weak D match, TRBD1 (6 bases). The CDR3 consists of 14 residues. The germline CDR1 and CDR2 sequences are MNHEY and SVGAGI. Trimming removed 4 bases at V and 0 bases at J, with 9 bases between. CDR3 amino acids: CASSWTAMNTEAFF. The CDR3 coding sequence is TGTGCCAGCAGTTGGACAGCCATGAACACTGAAGCTTTCTTT.

The chain joins TRBV9 to TRBJ2-7; D not certain. The CDR3 extends over 15 amino acids. V lost 2 bases to trimming and J lost 3 bases, with 15 bases between them. The germline V gene encodes CDR1 SGDLS and CDR2 YYNGEE. CDR3 sequence: CASSVNPTRGYEQYF. The CDR3 nucleotides read TGTGCCAGCAGCGTCAATCCCACACGAGGCTACGAGCAGTACTTC.

The chain joins TRBV7-8 to TRBJ1-5; D possibly corresponds to TRBD1 (6 bases). Trimming stripped 3 bases from V and 2 bases from J, with 11 bases between. CDR1 and CDR2 (germline): SGHVS, FQNEAQ. The CDR3 runs 15 residues. For the CDR3, the DNA is TGTGCCAGCAGCTTGGGGGCAGGCCGCAATCAGCCCCAGCATTTT. Residues: CASSLGAGRNQPQHF.

The V gene is TRBV7-2, the J gene TRBJ2-7, with 8 bases aligning to TRBD1. The V gene's germline CDR1 is SGHTA and CDR2 FQGNSA. Trimming cost V 5 bases and J 3 bases; bases outside gene matches: 6. The CDR3 contains 14 residues. Here the CDR3 DNA reads TGTGCCAGCAGCCCCGGACAGGGCTTCTACGAGCAGTACTTC. This translates into CASSPGQGFYEQYF.

J is TRBJ2-7 and V is TRBV7-2, with D tentatively TRBD1 or TRBD2 (6 bases each). With 4 bases removed from V and 7 bases from J, the gap between germline ends came to 14 bases. This CDR3 is 13 amino acids long. CDR1 and CDR2 from the germline V gene are SGHTA and FQGNSA. The CDR3 coding sequence is TGTGCCAGCAGCTCCTCCCGGGGGCGGGAGCAGTACTTC. Translating it yields CASSSSRGREQYF.

This clone has only a few counts. The chain has TRBV2 and TRBJ1-1; D is undetermined. The length of the CDR3 is 12 residues. V lost 6 bases to trimming and J lost 5 bases, with 10 bases between them. The germline V gene encodes CDR1 SNHLY and CDR2 FYNNEI. The CDR3 is CASRRRDTEAFF. Written as DNA, the CDR3 is TGTGCCAGCAGACGCCGTGATACTGAAGCTTTCTTT.

The chain employs TRBV21-1 and TRBJ1-2; the table's D call, TRBD1, has no DNA check behind it. TRBV21-1 is a pseudogene. This CDR3 region has 13 residues. The CDR3 DNA reads TGTGCCAGCAGCAGACAGGGAGCAGATGGCTACACCTTC. This codes for CASSRQGADGYTF.

This chain connects TRBV7-2 to TRBJ2-3; D gene uncertain. The V end lost 2 bases, the J end lost 0 bases, and 6 bases lay between the germline ends. Germline V gene data show CDR1 as SGHTA and CDR2 as FQGNSA. This CDR3 contains 14 residues. The CDR3: CASSLMWSTDTQYF. In nucleotides, the CDR3 is TGTGCCAGCAGCTTAATGTGGAGCACAGATACGCAGTATTTT.

The CDR3 nucleotides read TGTGCCAGCAGTGCTTTAGCGGGAGAGACCCAGTACTTC. Protein product: CASSALAGETQYF. The chain combines TRBV2 with TRBJ2-5; the match to TRBD2 covers 7 bases. Germline CDR1 SNHLY, CDR2 FYNNEI. V shed 4 bases and J 4 bases; nucleotides not matched to a gene: 3. The CDR3 runs to 13 residues.

This clone was picked up one time. The V and J genes are TRBV20-1 and TRBJ1-1, with D unclear. The CDR3 contains 11 residues. Germline values: CDR1 DFQATT, CDR2 SNEGSKA (reference sequence). V shed 3 bases and J shed 4 bases, with 6 bases lying between them. The CDR3 nucleotides are TGCAGTGCTAGTGTGGGCACTGAAGCTTTCTTT. Translating it yields CSASVGTEAFF.

V and J are TRBV20-1 and TRBJ2-3; D not certain. Per germline, CDR1 DFQATT and CDR2 SNEGSKA (reference sequence). This CDR3 comprises 10 residues. V shed 7 bases and J shed 3 bases, with 5 bases lying between them. The CDR3 bases are TGCAGTGTTAAGACAGATACGCAGTATTTT. Translated, it gives CSVKTDTQYF.

This chain uses TRBV13 with TRBJ2-5; D is unclear. V dropped 6 bases and J dropped 0 bases, with 2 bases sitting between them. This CDR3 is built from 11 residues. Germline-derived CDR1 and CDR2 are PRHDT and FYEKMQ (reference sequence). The CDR3 nucleotides read TGTGCCAGCAGTTACCAAGAGACCCAGTACTTC. Amino acid sequence: CASSYQETQYF.

The genes are TRBV2 and TRBJ1-2; 12 nucleotides align to TRBD1. This CDR3 contains 15 residues. The V gene end was trimmed by 4 bases and the J gene end by 7 bases; junction bases not matched to a gene: 7. Germline V gene sequence: CDR1 SNHLY, CDR2 FYNNEI. The CDR3 loop reads CASSGPGQGASGYTF. In DNA form, the CDR3 reads TGTGCCAGCAGTGGGCCGGGACAGGGGGCCTCTGGCTACACCTTC.

The J gene is TRBJ1-5, the V gene TRBV4-1, with D uncertain. CDR3 length equals 14 residues. With 4 bases removed from V and 4 bases from J, the gap between germline ends came to 11 bases. The V gene's germline CDR1 is MGHRA and CDR2 YSYEKL. The CDR3 coding sequence is TGCGCCAGCAGCCGAGAACTTCCAAATCAGCCCCAGCATTTT. Amino acids: CASSRELPNQPQHF.